Following are 23 T cell receptor beta chains from one sample sequenced in a study of T cells in Graves' hyperthyroidism and ophthalmopathy (dated by TCRdb to about 2019). The protocol used for the library was multiplex PCR. The instrument given in TCRdb is Illumina HiSeq 2000. The TCR beta CDR3 regions were amplified from RNA transcripts. For the first round of RT-PCR on the TCR CDR3, the HTBI primer set was used together with the Qiagen OneStep RT-PCR kit. Starting from the raw public reads, TCRdb applied fastp trimming at Q25, assembled clones with MiXCR and retained in-frame beta chains. Duplicate CDR3 protein sequences are folded into a single record with the most common DNA and genes. Present in this sample are some 370,000 distinct CDR3 sequences, about a sixth of which were seen just once. The ten largest clones take up about a third of the sample. The sample was blood. All receptors derive from a woman in her twenties or thirties with Graves' hyperthyroidism that later progressed to Graves' ophthalmopathy.

V and J are TRBV10-2 and TRBJ1-3; D unclear. Germline assignment: CDR1 WSHSY and CDR2 SAAADI. Trimming shortened V by 10 bases and J by 4 bases, and 14 bases separated the two germline ends. The CDR3 has 13 residues. Here the CDR3 reads CATWESTGNTIYF. CDR3 DNA: TGCGCCACATGGGAGAGTACAGGAAACACCATATATTTT.

This clonotype was seen at least ten times. The chain links TRBV30 to TRBJ2-4, with D maybe TRBD2 (6 bases). Germline V lookup: CDR1 GTSNPN, CDR2 SVGIG (reference sequence). The CDR3 extends over 18 amino acids. Trimming shortened V by 3 bases and J by 1 base, and 22 bases separated the two germline ends. The DNA of the CDR3 is TGTGCCTGGAGCCCTAGCCCTGACGCCCGGGAGGCCAAAAACATTCAGTACTTC. The encoded protein is CAWSPSPDAREAKNIQYF. Full variable domain (outside the CDR3, taken from reference TRBV30 and TRBJ2-4): SQTIHQWPATLVQPVGSPLSLECTVEGTSNPNLYWYRQAAGRGLQLLFYSVGIGQISSEVPQNLSASRPQDRQFILSSKKLLLSDSGFYLCAWSPSPDAREAKNIQYFGAGTRLSVL.

This clonotype was seen at least ten times. Here the CDR3 reads CASTPPRDNSPLHF. In DNA, the CDR3 is TGTGCCAGCACCCCGCCAAGGGATAATTCACCCCTCCACTTT. The rearrangement links TRBV6-1 to TRBJ1-6; D not resolved. The CDR3 extends over 14 amino acids. Germline loops: CDR1 MNHNS, CDR2 SASEGT. Trimming took off 7 bases at V and 5 bases at J, with 12 bases between the two ends.

This clonotype was seen repeatedly, ten times or more. The V and J genes are TRBV20-1 and TRBJ2-2; D could derive from TRBD1 or TRBD2 (6 bases each). The CDR3 sequence is 13 residues long. Trimming shortened V by 6 bases and J by 4 bases, and 12 bases separated the two germline ends. Germline V CDR1 and CDR2: DFQATT, SNEGSKA (reference sequence). Here the CDR3 reads CSAQEGGTGELFF. CDR3 DNA: TGCAGTGCCCAAGAGGGGGGCACCGGGGAGCTGTTTTTT.

This clonotype was seen repeatedly, ten times or more. This sequence joins TRBV5-1 and TRBJ2-1; 14 bases line up with TRBD2. Germline loops: CDR1 SGHRS, CDR2 YFSETQ. CDR3 length equals 16 residues. After removal of 4 bases from V and 6 bases from J, the junction contained 6 bases not matched to a gene. For the CDR3, the DNA is TGCGCCAGCAGCCAGGGGACTAGCGGGAGTATCAATGAGCAGTTCTTC. It is translated as CASSQGTSGSINEQFF.

This clonotype was observed many times. The chain recombines TRBV2 with TRBJ2-7; TRBD1 matches 12 bases. This CDR3 is built from 15 residues. V lost 6 bases to trimming and J lost 3 bases; unmatched junction nucleotides: 6. CDR1 is SNHLY and CDR2 is FYNNEI in the germline V gene. CDR3 protein: CASRAGTGGLYEQYF. CDR3 DNA sequence: TGTGCCAGCAGGGCGGGGACAGGGGGCCTCTACGAGCAGTACTTC.

At least ten counts were recorded for this clonotype. V and J are TRBV19 and TRBJ1-4; D is uncertain. The CDR3 contains 12 residues. Germline-derived CDR1 and CDR2 are LNHDA and SQIVND (reference sequence). The V gene lost 5 bases and the J gene lost 8 bases, with 9 bases spanning the gap. The CDR3 sequence is CASSARKEKLFF. The CDR3 coding sequence is TGTGCCAGTAGTGCCCGAAAGGAAAAACTGTTTTTT.

At least ten counts were recorded for this clonotype. V and J are TRBV20-1 and TRBJ1-2, with 8 bases fitting TRBD1. The V segment lost 4 bases and the J segment 5 bases; nucleotides outside the gene matches: 12. This CDR3 contains 15 residues. Germline assignment: CDR1 DFQATT and CDR2 SNEGSKA (reference sequence). CDR3 in amino acids: CSATQLMTGEYGYTF. Written as DNA, the CDR3 is TGCAGTGCTACCCAACTAATGACAGGGGAATATGGCTACACCTTC.

This clonotype occurred many times. CDR3 nucleotides: TGCAGCGTCGATGACACGATCAGCTATGGCTACACCTTC. This codes for CSVDDTISYGYTF. J is TRBJ1-2 and V is TRBV29-1; D is ambiguous. Germline V CDR1 and CDR2: SQVTM, ANQGSEA. This CDR3 contains 13 residues. Trimming cost V 6 bases and J 4 bases, with 15 bases left between them.

This clonotype was seen many times. The chain joins TRBV28 to TRBJ2-1, with TRBD2 identical over 10 bases. The CDR3 spans 16 residues. The germline gives CDR1 MDHEN, CDR2 SYDVKM. With V trimmed by 4 bases and J by 8 bases, 11 bases remained unmatched. The CDR3 protein is CASSSALAGVFDEQFF. Here the CDR3 DNA reads TGTGCCAGCAGTTCCGCTCTAGCGGGAGTATTCGATGAGCAGTTCTTC.

This clonotype has at least ten counts. This rearrangement joins TRBV10-3 to TRBJ2-1; the match to TRBD1 covers 10 bases. Germline assignment: CDR1 ENHRY and CDR2 SYGVKD. J was trimmed by 8 bases and V by 7 bases; bases with no gene match: 8. The CDR3 has 14 residues. The CDR3 DNA sequence: TGTGCCATCACAGGACAGGGGGGGATGGATGAGCAGTTCTTC. Protein product: CAITGQGGMDEQFF.

In its sample, this clonotype was seen many times. CDR3 in DNA: TGTGCCAGCAGTTTAGACGGCAGGGGGCCCGAGCAGTACTTC. It yields the protein CASSLDGRGPEQYF. The V gene is TRBV12-3 or TRBV12-4, the J gene TRBJ2-7, with TRBD1 identical over 8 bases. The V gene end was trimmed by 1 base and the J gene end by 6 bases; junction bases not matched to a gene: 5. The CDR3 contains 14 residues.

The chain joins TRBV20-1 to TRBJ2-3; tentative D call: TRBD2 (5 bases). Germline V lookup: CDR1 DFQATT, CDR2 SNEGSKA (reference sequence). This CDR3 spans 14 amino acids. The V and J ends lost 4 bases and 5 bases respectively, with 16 bases between them. As DNA, the CDR3 is TGCAGTGCTAAGGCCTGGGAGACGAGAGATACGCAGTATTTT. This encodes CSAKAWETRDTQYF.

This clonotype was recorded many times. The DNA for the CDR3 is TGTGCCAGTAGCGGGGGGTCAGGGGACCTAACGAAACTGTTTTTT. This codes for CASSGGSGDLTKLFF. V usage is TRBV19 and J usage is TRBJ1-4; a weak D match, TRBD1 (6 bases). The V and J ends lost 6 bases and 11 bases respectively, with 22 bases between them. In germline, CDR1 is LNHDA, CDR2 SQIVND (reference sequence). The CDR3 contains 15 residues.

This clonotype was picked up many times. V is TRBV27 and J is TRBJ2-3; 7 bases align to TRBD1. Germline V CDR1 and CDR2: MNHEY, SMNVEV (reference sequence). Trimming took 8 bases from V and 3 from J; bases not matched to a gene: 14. The CDR3 length is 16 residues. The CDR3 DNA reads TGTGCCAGCGGGACAGAACCACCCTCTAGGACAGATACGCAGTATTTT. Translating gives CASGTEPPSRTDTQYF.

This CDR3 reads CATSGGGLLTTDTQYF. The CDR3, as DNA: TGTGCCACCAGCGGCGGGGGACTCCTTACGACAGATACGCAGTATTTT. V gene TRBV15 combines with J gene TRBJ2-3, with TRBD2 identical over 7 bases. Germline CDR1 is LNHNV and CDR2 is YYDKDF (reference sequence). V was pared by 5 bases and J by 3 bases, with 11 bases of the junction left unmatched. The length of the CDR3 is 16 residues.

The chain couples TRBV14 to TRBJ2-2; D unclear. The ends were cut back, 3 bases at V and 2 bases at J, with 13 bases in the middle. Looked up from germline, CDR1 is SGHDN and CDR2 is FVKESK. The CDR3 extends over 16 amino acids. CDR3: CASSQGPLVNTGELFF. CDR3 DNA sequence: TGTGCCAGCAGCCAGGGCCCGCTGGTTAACACCGGGGAGCTGTTTTTT.

In its sample, this clonotype was seen many times. The chain has TRBV2 and TRBJ2-7; a possible D gene is TRBD2 (6 bases). The CDR3 is 12 residues long. Germline CDR1 and CDR2: SNHLY and FYNNEI. V lost 10 bases and J lost 3, with 13 bases in between. CDR3 region: CATAGSDYEQYF. The CDR3 region has the DNA TGTGCCACGGCCGGGAGTGACTACGAGCAGTACTTC.

This clonotype was seen many times. This chain links TRBV5-1 with TRBJ2-7; either TRBD1 or TRBD2 may supply D (5 bases each). CDR1 and CDR2 (germline): SGHRS, YFSETQ. The V and J ends lost 1 base and 3 bases respectively, with 11 bases between them. This CDR3 contains 14 residues. CDR3 sequence reads: CASSLTWGNYEQYF. CDR3 sequence (DNA): TGCGCCAGCAGCTTGACCTGGGGGAACTACGAGCAGTACTTC.

The chain couples TRBV7-2 to TRBJ1-4, with D maybe TRBD1 (5 bases). The V end was cut by 4 bases, the J end by 7 bases, with 19 bases between. The CDR3 is 16 residues long. Germline lookup yields CDR1 SGHTA and CDR2 FQGNSA. The CDR3 protein is CTSSSGPGGVSEKLFF. CDR3 in DNA: TGTACCAGCAGCTCGGGACCAGGTGGGGTTAGTGAAAAACTGTTTTTT. The entire variable domain, with the rest obtained from reference TRBV7-2 and TRBJ1-4, is as follows: GAGVSQSPSNKVTEKGKDVELRCDPISGHTALYWYRQSLGQGLEFLIYFQGNSAPDKSGLPSDRFSAERTGGSVSTLTIQRTQQEDSAVYLCTSSSGPGGVSEKLFFGSGTQLSVL.

The chain uses TRBV10-3 and TRBJ1-6; D unresolved. The CDR3 is 17 residues long. The V gene's germline CDR1 is ENHRY and CDR2 SYGVKD. Between the trimmed V and J ends, which lost 3 bases and 6 bases, there was a span of 18 bases. In DNA form, the CDR3 reads TGTGCCATCAGTGACCCGGACGCGGTTTTTAGTAATTCACCCCTCCACTTT. It specifies CAISDPDAVFSNSPLHF.

In its sample, this clonotype was seen many times. The chain combines TRBV20-1 with TRBJ1-2; 9 bases align to TRBD1. The CDR3 totals 13 residues. J gave up 6 bases and V 0 bases, and 2 bases lay outside the gene matches. CDR1 is DFQATT, CDR2 SNEGSKA, per germline (reference sequence). CDR3 residues: CSARERTGDGYTF. The DNA for the CDR3 is TGCAGTGCTAGAGAAAGGACAGGGGATGGCTACACCTTC.

This clonotype was seen at least ten times. The chain couples TRBV28 to TRBJ1-5; a weak D match, TRBD1 (6 bases). The CDR3 length is 15 residues. Trimming removed 8 bases at V and 4 bases at J, with 18 bases between. Germline-derived CDR1 and CDR2 are MDHEN and SYDVKM. The CDR3, as DNA: TGTGCCAGCTCCCTCGGGGGGCGGTCGAATCAGCCCCAGCATTTT. This translates into CASSLGGRSNQPQHF.